The 11 T cell receptor beta chains below were found in one sample sequenced in a study of blood T cell repertoires in COVID-19. Method: immunoSEQ multiplex PCR; TCRdb's copy keeps in-frame clones and lacks some. The sample consists of about 140,000 clones, around three quarters of them appearing once. Sequenced input: peripheral blood. Every receptor here comes from a man older than 75 with acute or convalescent COVID-19.

The genes are TRBV28 and TRBJ2-5; 10 nucleotides match TRBD2. CDR1 is MDHEN, CDR2 SYDVKM, per germline. The length of the CDR3 is 15 residues. V was pared by 5 bases and J by 5 bases, with 8 bases of the junction left unmatched. In DNA form, the CDR3 reads TGTGCCAGCAGTCCGAGCGGGGGGGCTATCGAGACCCAGTACTTC. Translated, it gives CASSPSGGAIETQYF.

The V gene is TRBV11-2, the J gene TRBJ2-1; 11 nucleotides line up with TRBD2. Germline V gene lookup returns CDR1 SGHAT and CDR2 FQNNGV. J gave up 5 bases and V 3 bases, and 3 bases lay outside the gene matches. This CDR3 region has 15 residues. The CDR3 nucleotides are TGTGCCAGCAGCTTCCAGGGACTAGCGGACAATGAGCAGTTCTTC. Translating gives CASSFQGLADNEQFF.

J is TRBJ2-2 and V is TRBV30, with TRBD1 identical over 12 bases. Germline lookup yields CDR1 GTSNPN and CDR2 SVGIG (reference sequence). The CDR3 spans 15 residues. V shed 5 bases and J 7 bases; nucleotides not matched to a gene: 8. The CDR3 sequence: CAWWGQGARNGELFF. The CDR3, as DNA: TGTGCCTGGTGGGGACAGGGGGCGCGCAACGGGGAGCTGTTTTTT.

The gene calls are TRBV7-9 and TRBJ1-1; 7 positions match TRBD1. The germline V gene has CDR1 SEHNR and CDR2 FQNEAQ (reference sequence). V shed 5 bases and J 8 bases; nucleotides not matched to a gene: 5. The CDR3 has 12 amino acids. As DNA, the CDR3 is TGTGCCAGCAGCCCGGGGGACAGAGAAGCTTTCTTT. Amino acid sequence: CASSPGDREAFF. Variable domain in full (rest from reference TRBV7-9 and TRBJ1-1): DTGVSQNPRHKITKRGQNVTFRCDPISEHNRLYWYRQTLGQGPEFLTYFQNEAQLEKSRLLSDRFSAERPKGSFSTLEIQRTEQGDSAMYLCASSPGDREAFFGQGTRLTVV.

This chain connects TRBV6-5 to TRBJ1-2; D unresolved. CDR1 MNHEY and CDR2 SVGAGI come from the germline V gene. The V end lost 2 bases, the J end lost 8 bases, and 9 bases lay between the germline ends. This CDR3 is 12 amino acids long. The CDR3 sequence: CASSYKGDGYTF. The CDR3 region has the DNA TGTGCCAGCAGTTACAAGGGAGACGGCTACACCTTC.

The chain joins TRBV24-1 to TRBJ2-5, with 12 bases lining up with TRBD1. Germline CDR1 KGHDR, CDR2 SFDVKD. Unmatched junction bases numbered 3, after V lost 5 bases and J lost 3 bases. The CDR3 consists of 15 residues. The CDR3 sequence is CATSGGTGGEETQYF. The DNA of the CDR3 is TGTGCCACCAGTGGGGGGACAGGGGGCGAAGAGACCCAGTACTTC.

This chain uses TRBV10-3 with TRBJ1-3; D unclear. V was trimmed by 2 bases and J by 3 bases, leaving 14 bases between them. CDR1 and CDR2 (germline): ENHRY, SYGVKD. The CDR3 sequence is 16 residues long. The DNA of the CDR3 is TGTGCCATCAGTGAGGCCGGGATCAAAAGTGGAAACACCATATATTTT. It is translated as CAISEAGIKSGNTIYF.

The chain recombines TRBV5-1 with TRBJ1-5; 7 nucleotides agree with TRBD1. The junction had 7 bases not matched to a gene; V was cut back by 1 base and J by 6 bases. Germline assignment: CDR1 SGHRS and CDR2 YFSETQ. The CDR3 sequence is 15 residues long. In DNA form, the CDR3 reads TGCGCCAGCAGCTTGCAAGGGGGCGAGTTTCAGCCCCAGCATTTT. It translates to CASSLQGGEFQPQHF.

This chain links TRBV30 with TRBJ1-6; D unclear. V was shortened by 2 bases and J by 7 bases, with 18 bases between the two germline ends. Germline V gives CDR1 GTSNPN, CDR2 SVGIG (reference sequence). The CDR3 sequence is 16 residues long. CDR3 in DNA: TGTGCCTGGAGTCCCCTTCCCCTAGGCGGGAATTCACCCCTCCACTTT. Amino acids: CAWSPLPLGGNSPLHF.

The chain recombines TRBV18 with TRBJ1-3; D not resolved. V lost 3 bases to trimming and J lost 4 bases, with 16 bases between them. Germline CDR1 is KGHSH and CDR2 is LQKENI. This CDR3 comprises 16 residues. CDR3 protein: CASSPISGSPGNTIYF. For the CDR3, the DNA is TGTGCCAGCTCACCCATCTCTGGCTCCCCAGGAAACACCATATATTTT.

The V and J genes are TRBV19 and TRBJ2-5, with TRBD1 matching 7 bases. The CDR3 is 14 residues long. With 5 bases clipped from V and 4 bases from J, the junction kept 7 bases outside the gene matches. CDR1 LNHDA and CDR2 SQIVND come from the germline V gene (reference sequence). CDR3 sequence reads: CASSPRAGGETQYF. The CDR3 region has the DNA TGTGCCAGTAGTCCCCGGGCAGGGGGAGAGACCCAGTACTTC.